This T cell receptor (beta chain) is drawn from a study of T-cell memory formation after mild COVID-19. Findings of the study overall: Several responding clones turned up in pre-infection memory, indicating that cross-reactive memory may have taken part. Second-wave clones that peaked on day 37 lacked confirmed SARS-CoV-2 specificity. Among contracting clones, CD4+ were mainly CM/EM and CD8+ enriched in EMRA.

A remark on this clonotype: What it binds is not known.

Between the trimmed V and J ends, which lost 6 bases and 4 bases, there was a span of 21 bases. The CDR3 has 15 amino acids. Germline CDR1 is DFQATT and CDR2 is SNEGSKA (reference sequence). It was 5'RACE with constant-segment primers that produced the TCR alpha and TCR beta cDNA libraries, which carried sample barcodes and UMIs. One entry per CDR3 protein, called by TCRdb with MiXCR from the 5' RACE reads. This sample has more than 450,000 distinct CDR3 sequences, with roughly 18% found just once. The sequence was collected from an adult woman who had mild COVID-19 (a few samples of this study predate the infection). Cell type and time point are not known. Sequencing was carried out using PBMCs or a T cell subset sorted from them (not recorded which). The chain combines TRBV20-1 with TRBJ1-1; possible D gene TRBD1, 5 bases. CDR3 DNA: TGCAGTGCCCGGAGGACACCTGAGAGGGGCACTGAAGCTTTCTTT. Its translation is CSARRTPERGTEAFF.